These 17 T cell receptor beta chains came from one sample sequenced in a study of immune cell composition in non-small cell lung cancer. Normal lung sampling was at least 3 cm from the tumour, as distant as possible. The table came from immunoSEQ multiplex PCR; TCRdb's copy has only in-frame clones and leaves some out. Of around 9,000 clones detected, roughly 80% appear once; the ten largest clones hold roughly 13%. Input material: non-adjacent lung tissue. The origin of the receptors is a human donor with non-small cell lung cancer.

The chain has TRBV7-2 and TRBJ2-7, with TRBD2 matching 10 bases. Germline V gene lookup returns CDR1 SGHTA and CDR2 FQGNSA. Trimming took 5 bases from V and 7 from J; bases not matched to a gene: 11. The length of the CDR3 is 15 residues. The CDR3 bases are TGTGCCAGCAGCCCCGTCAGCGGGGGGGCGGGGGAGCAGTACTTC. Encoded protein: CASSPVSGGAGEQYF. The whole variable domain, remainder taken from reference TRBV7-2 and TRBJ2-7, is GAGVSQSPSNKVTEKGKDVELRCDPISGHTALYWYRQSLGQGLEFLIYFQGNSAPDKSGLPSDRFSAERTGGSVSTLTIQRTQQEDSAVYLCASSPVSGGAGEQYFGPGTRLTVT.

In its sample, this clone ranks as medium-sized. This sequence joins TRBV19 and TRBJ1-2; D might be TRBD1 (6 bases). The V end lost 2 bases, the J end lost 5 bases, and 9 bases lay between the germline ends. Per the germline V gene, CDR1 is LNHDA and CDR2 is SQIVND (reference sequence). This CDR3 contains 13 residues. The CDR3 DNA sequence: TGTGCCAGTAGTATATTGGACAGATATGGCTACACCTTC. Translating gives CASSILDRYGYTF. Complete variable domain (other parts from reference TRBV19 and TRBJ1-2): DGGITQSPKYLFRKEGQNVTLSCEQNLNHDAMYWYRQDPGQGLRLIYYSQIVNDFQKGDIAEGYSVSREKKESFPLTVTSAQKNPTAFYLCASSILDRYGYTFGSGTRLTVV.

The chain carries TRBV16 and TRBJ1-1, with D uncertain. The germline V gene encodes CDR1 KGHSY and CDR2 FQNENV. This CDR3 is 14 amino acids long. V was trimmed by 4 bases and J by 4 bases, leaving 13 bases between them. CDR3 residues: CASSLRQEGTEAFF. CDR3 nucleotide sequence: TGTGCCAGCAGCCTCAGGCAGGAGGGCACTGAAGCTTTCTTT.

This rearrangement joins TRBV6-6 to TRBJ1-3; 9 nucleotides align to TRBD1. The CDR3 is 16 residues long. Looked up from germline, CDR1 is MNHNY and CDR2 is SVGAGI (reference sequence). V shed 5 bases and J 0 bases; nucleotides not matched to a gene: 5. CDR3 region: CASSGGTGSSGNTIYF. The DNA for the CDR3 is TGTGCCAGCAGTGGGGGGACAGGGTCCTCTGGAAACACCATATATTTT.

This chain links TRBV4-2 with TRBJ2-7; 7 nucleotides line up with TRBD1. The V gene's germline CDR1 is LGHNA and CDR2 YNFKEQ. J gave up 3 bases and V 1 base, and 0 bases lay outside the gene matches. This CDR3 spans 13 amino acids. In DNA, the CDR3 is TGTGCCAGCAGCCAAGGGACAGGCTACGAGCAGTACTTC. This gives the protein CASSQGTGYEQYF.

The CDR3 sequence is CASSDSRGGTDTQYF. The CDR3, as DNA: TGTGCCAGCAGTGATTCGCGGGGGGGCACAGATACGCAGTATTTT. V is TRBV6-4 and J is TRBJ2-3; 8 bases are a match to TRBD2. In germline, CDR1 is MRHNA, CDR2 SNTAGT. CDR3 length: 15 amino acids. The ends lost 3 bases at V and 1 base at J; junction bases unmatched: 3.

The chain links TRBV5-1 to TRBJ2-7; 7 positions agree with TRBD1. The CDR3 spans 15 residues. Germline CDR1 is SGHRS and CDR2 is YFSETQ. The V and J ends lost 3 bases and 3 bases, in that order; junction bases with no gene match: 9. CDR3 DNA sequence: TGCGCCAGCAGCTCGACGACAGGGATGGGCTACGAGCAGTACTTC. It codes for CASSSTTGMGYEQYF.

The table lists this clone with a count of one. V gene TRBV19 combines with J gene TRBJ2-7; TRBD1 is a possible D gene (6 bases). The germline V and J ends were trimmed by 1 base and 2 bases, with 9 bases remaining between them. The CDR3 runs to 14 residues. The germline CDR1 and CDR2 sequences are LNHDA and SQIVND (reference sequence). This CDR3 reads CASSIAGDTYEQYF. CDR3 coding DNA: TGTGCCAGTAGTATAGCAGGGGACACCTACGAGCAGTACTTC. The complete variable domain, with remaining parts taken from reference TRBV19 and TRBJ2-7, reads DGGITQSPKYLFRKEGQNVTLSCEQNLNHDAMYWYRQDPGQGLRLIYYSQIVNDFQKGDIAEGYSVSREKKESFPLTVTSAQKNPTAFYLCASSIAGDTYEQYFGPGTRLTVT.

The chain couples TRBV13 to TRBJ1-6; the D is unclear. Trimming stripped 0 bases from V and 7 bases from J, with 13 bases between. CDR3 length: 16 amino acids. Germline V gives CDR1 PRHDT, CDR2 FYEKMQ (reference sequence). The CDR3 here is CASSLGGGLWNSPLHF. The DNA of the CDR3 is TGTGCCAGCAGCTTAGGGGGTGGATTGTGGAATTCACCCCTCCACTTT.

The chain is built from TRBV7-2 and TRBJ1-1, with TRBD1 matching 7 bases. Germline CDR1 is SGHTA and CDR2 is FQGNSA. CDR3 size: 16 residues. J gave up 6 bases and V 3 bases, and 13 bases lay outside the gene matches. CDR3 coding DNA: TGTGCCAGCAGCTTGGGTCGTATTTTAGGGGGCCCTGAAGCTTTCTTT. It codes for CASSLGRILGGPEAFF.

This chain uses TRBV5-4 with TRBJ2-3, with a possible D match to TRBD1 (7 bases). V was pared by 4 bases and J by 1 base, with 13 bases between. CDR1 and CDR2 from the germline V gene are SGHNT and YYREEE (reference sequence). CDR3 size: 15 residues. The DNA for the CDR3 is TGTGCCAGCAGCGCGGGACAGTCAGGCACAGATACGCAGTATTTT. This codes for CASSAGQSGTDTQYF.

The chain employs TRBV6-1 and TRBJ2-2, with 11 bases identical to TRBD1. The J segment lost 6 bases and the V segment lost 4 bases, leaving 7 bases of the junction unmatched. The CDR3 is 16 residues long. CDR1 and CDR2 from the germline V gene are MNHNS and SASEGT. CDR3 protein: CASSANLGQGAGELFF. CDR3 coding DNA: TGTGCCAGCAGTGCAAATTTGGGACAGGGGGCCGGGGAGCTGTTTTTT.

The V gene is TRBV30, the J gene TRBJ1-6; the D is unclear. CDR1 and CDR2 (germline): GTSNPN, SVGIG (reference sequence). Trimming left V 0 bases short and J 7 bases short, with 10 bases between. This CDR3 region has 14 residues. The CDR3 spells CAWSVSVRNSPLHF. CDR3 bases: TGTGCCTGGAGTGTATCTGTGCGGAATTCACCCCTCCACTTT.

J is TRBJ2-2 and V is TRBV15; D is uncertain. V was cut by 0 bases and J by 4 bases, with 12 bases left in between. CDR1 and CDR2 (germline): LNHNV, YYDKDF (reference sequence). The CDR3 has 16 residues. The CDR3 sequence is CATSRDGNRGTGELFF. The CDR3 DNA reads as TGTGCCACCAGCAGAGATGGGAATCGTGGCACCGGGGAGCTGTTTTTT.

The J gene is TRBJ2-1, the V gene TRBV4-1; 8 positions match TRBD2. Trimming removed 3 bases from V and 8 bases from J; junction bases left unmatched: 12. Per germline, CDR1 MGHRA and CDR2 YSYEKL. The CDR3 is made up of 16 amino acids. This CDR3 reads CASSHKAGTRNHEQFF. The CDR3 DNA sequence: TGCGCCAGCAGCCATAAAGCCGGGACTAGGAACCATGAGCAGTTCTTC.

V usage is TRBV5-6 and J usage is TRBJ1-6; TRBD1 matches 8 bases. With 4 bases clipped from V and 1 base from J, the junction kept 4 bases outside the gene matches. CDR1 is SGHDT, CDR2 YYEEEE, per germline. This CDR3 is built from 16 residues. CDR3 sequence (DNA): TGTGCCAGCAGCACTCAGGGGGCATCCTATAATTCACCCCTCCACTTT. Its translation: CASSTQGASYNSPLHF.

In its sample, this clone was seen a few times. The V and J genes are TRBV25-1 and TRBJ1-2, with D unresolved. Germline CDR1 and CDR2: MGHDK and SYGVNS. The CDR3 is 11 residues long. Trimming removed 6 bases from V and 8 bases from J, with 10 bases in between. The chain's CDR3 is CASRREMGYTF. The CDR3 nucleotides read TGTGCCAGCAGGAGGGAGATGGGCTACACCTTC.